The following is a T cell receptor beta chain sequence with its context. Its antigen is undetermined. The data were obtained in a study of response to subunit inactivated influenza vaccine. Points from the study as a whole: With each seasonal influenza vaccination, the authors suggested, few new T cells are recruited.

TCRdb passed the RT-PCR reads through MiXCR, listing each CDR3 protein once. This sample has 500,000 to 550,000 distinct CDR3 sequences; approximately 7.7% occur once, and the top ten carry over 10%. This TCR was recovered from a man aged 50 to 69 who received an inactivated influenza vaccine. Sequenced material: PBMCs from blood, taken roughly 24 months after vaccination.

The CDR3 DNA reads TGTGCCAGTAGTCCCTCGGCTGGAAACACCATATATTTT. Residues: CASSPSAGNTIYF. This chain joins TRBV19 and TRBJ1-3; D call uncertain. Trimming left V 5 bases short and J 2 bases short, with 7 bases between. Germline V gene lookup returns CDR1 LNHDA and CDR2 SQIVND (reference sequence). The CDR3 length is 13 residues. Drawing the rest from reference TRBV19 and TRBJ1-3, the complete variable domain is DGGITQSPKYLFRKEGQNVTLSCEQNLNHDAMYWYRQDPGQGLRLIYYSQIVNDFQKGDIAEGYSVSREKKESFPLTVTSAQKNPTAFYLCASSPSAGNTIYFGEGSWLTVV.